The source of this T cell receptor (beta chain) is a study of blood T cell repertoires in COVID-19 (dated by TCRdb to about 2020). Describing the broader study: The collaborator samples originated in the United States, Italy and Spain and spanned the acute and convalescent phases of COVID-19. The material from the prospective study consisted of cDNA or gDNA derived from T cells, B-cell-depleted T cells, or PBMCs. The samples were drawn from two sources: the first 160 participants of the ongoing ImmuneRACE study, and fewer than 1,500 subjects contributed by 6 global collaborators. Where HLA class I and class II types were available, the types were taken from metadata supplied by the sample provider, not from assay-based typing. The sample metadata nearly always contained a de-identified subject ID, COVID-19 status, age in years and sex. The repertoires were made available in a free public database intended to serve as a resource for research on the immune response to SARS-CoV-2. Deeply sampled blood TCRbeta repertoires from subjects exposed to, actively infected with, or recovered from COVID-19 were included in the dataset.

Participants in the prospective study were enrolled through a virtual design, were aged about 18 to 100 years, and lived in about two dozen United States geographic areas. To assign participants to cohorts, the prospective study relied on clinical history that participants themselves reported in a screening survey and a study questionnaire. Recovered participants in ImmuneRACE Cohort 3 were defined as having two consecutive negative NP/OP PCR tests, clearance from a healthcare professional, or resolution of symptoms. In the prospective study, mobile phlebotomists collected whole blood, serum and a nasopharyngeal or oropharyngeal swab from each participant. Additional blood draws and questionnaires over an approximately two-month period could optionally be provided by prospective study participants. Before DNA extraction, prospective study blood samples were shipped either frozen or at room temperature.

TCRbeta CDR3 regions were amplified from genomic DNA by means of the immunoSEQ Assay, a bias-controlled multiplex PCR. The authors' pipeline ran thus. Within the assay, amplification of reference gene primers was used to estimate how many nucleated cells each sample contained. Sequence reads were collapsed and filtered to measure the absolute abundance of every unique TCRbeta CDR3 rearrangement. For each sample, productive Simpson clonality was calculated as the square root of Simpson's diversity index over productive rearrangements. TCRdb retrieved this table from immuneACCESS and kept in-frame rearrangements only. Not all clones are present; in checked studies, unresolved V genes account for under half, and no reason is known for the remainder. V, J and clone size are those of that table, while D and trimming were read from the DNA. The sample table records 110,000 to 150,000 clones; more than 75% of these occur just once. Together, the top ten hold around 11% of the sample.

On this clone: Its specific antigen is unknown. No much larger clone exists at a distance of one base, and base qualities are not known.

Study-wide conclusions, independent of this receptor: The quantity of clinical and demographic metadata differed by source and by participant and was supplied without curation.

This TCR derives from a man between 60 and 75 years old who had recovered from COVID-19. Input material: PBMCs or T cells enriched from blood (not recorded which).

The CDR3 has the sequence CASSRPGQGIDEQYF. The DNA sequence reads TGTGCCAGCAGTCGACCGGGACAGGGAATCGACGAGCAGTACTTC. The rearranged chain carries TRBV28 and TRBJ2-7; 9 junctional bases match TRBD1. The germline V gene yields MDHEN for CDR1 and SYDVKM for CDR2. The V end gives up 5 bases and the J end 5 bases, leaving 10 bases in the junction not matched to a gene. The CDR3 sequence holds 15 residues, the cysteine and phenylalanine included. The DNA shown is the 45-base CDR3, in frame from base 1.